This TCR beta chain was captured in a study of shared clonotypes between healthy human individuals. Overall study: The composition of the donors was two women and a few men aged 18 to 49.

Splitting of each subset's genomic DNA was done evenly across several immunoSEQ plates. Clones were sequenced by immunoSEQ multiplex PCR, and TCRdb holds only the in-frame ones, with some missing. The sample lists approximately 2.4 million clones, 90% to 97% occurring once. Germline values: CDR1 SGHNT, CDR2 YYREEE (reference sequence). V lost 4 bases to trimming and J lost 4 bases, with 11 bases between them. The CDR3 spans 13 residues. Of note for this clone: The antigen is unknown. Additional DNA sequences in this sample encode the identical CDR3.

Study-level points and caveats: Between four donors, naive CD4 clonotypes were shared at a level of approximately 5%. Generally, naive subsets (rather than memory subsets) showed larger estimated richness.

Source material: naive CD4+ T cells sorted from blood. Subset here: CD45RA+ positively selected. This chain connects TRBV5-4 to TRBJ1-1, with D hard to call. This sequence was found in a man aged 18 to 29 in good health. CDR3 in DNA: TGTGCCAGCAGCGGTAGGGCAGGCACTGAAGCTTTCTTT. Translation gives CASSGRAGTEAFF.